This record concerns one TCR beta chain sequence. Its antigen is currently not known. No base quality values were provided; no much bigger clone lies one nucleotide off. This specimen comes from a study of T cell repertoires in cytomegalovirus infection (dated by TCRdb to about 2019). A note on the overall study: Because public TCR beta signatures pointed to carriage of CMV infection together with the matching HLA type, the HLA type of each donor mattered for the analysis.

TCRdb records Illumina HiSeq 1500 as the sequencer. TCRdb took the public reads, trimmed them with fastp at Q25, ran MiXCR for clone calling and kept in-frame beta chains. Each record represents a unique CDR3 protein, reported with the most common genes and DNA among its rows. The sample table shows about 600,000 distinct CDR3 sequences, and 20% to 25% are seen once. Of the sample, 8% falls within the top ten clones. What the authors observed across the whole study: The ex vivo response was dominated by HLA-C-restricted CMV-specific TCR beta clonotypes, and the single most frequent clonotype in two of eight donors was supplied by these HLA-C-restricted clonotypes. In both this cohort and an independent roughly 350-donor cohort, the cumulative frequency of public TCR beta family members distinguished carriers of CMV infection plus the relevant HLA type.

The TCR sequence derives from a human donor in good health (CMV status not recorded). Some clones in this sample may be carry-over from other donors' samples. Material for sequencing was CD8+ T cells from PBMCs.

CDR3 reads: CASSSSPNYNEQFF. The bases are TGTGCCAGCAGCTCCTCCCCCAACTACAATGAGCAGTTCTTC. The rearrangement joined TRBV7-9 to TRBJ2-1, with the D gene uncertain. Including cysteine and phenylalanine, the CDR3 has 14 amino acids. Just CDR3 DNA is preserved here, 42 bases in frame from base 1. V is cut by 4 bases and J by 3 bases, and the space between the germline ends is 10 bases. CDR1 SEHNR and CDR2 FQNEAQ were looked up in the germline V gene (reference sequence).